The TCR beta chain under discussion was sequenced for a study of T cells in Graves' hyperthyroidism and ophthalmopathy. The TCR beta CDR3 regions underwent amplification using RNA transcripts as the source. Initially, a first-round RT-PCR of the TCR CDR3 employed the HTBI primer set. TCRdb called the multiplex PCR reads again in MiXCR, with one record for every CDR3 protein. The sample lists around 300,000 distinct CDR3 sequences; 12% to 15% were seen once. This CDR3 spans 15 amino acids. Germline CDR1 is KGHDR and CDR2 is SFDVKD. V gave up 0 bases and J gave up 5 bases, with 11 bases separating them.

V usage is TRBV24-1 and J usage is TRBJ2-3; a weak D match, TRBD2 (6 bases). The clonotype comes from a woman aged 40 to 50 with Graves' hyperthyroidism. Sequenced material: blood. The DNA of the CDR3 is TGTGCCACCAGTGATTTGCTTAGCGGAGGAGATACGCAGTATTTT. Translation gives CATSDLLSGGDTQYF.